A single sample gave rise to the 17 T cell receptor beta chains below, sequenced in a study of metastatic and nonmetastatic thyroid tumors. From the PCR reads, TCRdb re-called clones with MiXCR. Seen here are roughly 14,000 clones, 25% to 35% observed once, and the top ten hold roughly a fifth. No treatment had been given to any patient before thyroid surgery. Sequencing was carried out using tumor tissue. The source is a female donor with papillary thyroid cancer or a benign thyroid nodule (not recorded which). Some clones in this sample may be carry-over from other donors' samples.

This sequence joins TRBV5-5 and TRBJ2-5; unclear D gene. The ends were cut back, 6 bases at V and 6 bases at J, with 12 bases in the middle. This CDR3 is 12 amino acids long. The germline gives CDR1 SGHKS, CDR2 YYEKEE (reference sequence). The CDR3 loop reads CASIFLEKTQYF. The CDR3 DNA is TGTGCCAGCATCTTCCTGGAGAAGACCCAGTACTTC.

There are a few counts of this clone. The gene calls are TRBV6-4 and TRBJ2-1; 9 bases align to TRBD2. CDR1 MRHNA and CDR2 SNTAGT come from the germline V gene. CDR3 size: 14 residues. V shed 4 bases and J 7 bases; nucleotides not matched to a gene: 5. CDR3 in amino acids: CASSGGLASNEQFF. In DNA, the CDR3 is TGTGCCAGCAGTGGTGGACTAGCGTCAAATGAGCAGTTCTTC.

This clone was observed a handful of times. The chain joins TRBV6-2 or TRBV6-3 to TRBJ2-7; 7 bases map to TRBD1. The ends lost 5 bases at V and 6 bases at J; junction bases unmatched: 7. CDR1 is MNHEY and CDR2 is SVGEGT in the germline V gene. The CDR3 is 13 amino acids. CDR3: CASSDNRGSEQYF. DNA for the CDR3: TGTGCCAGCAGTGACAACAGGGGTTCCGAGCAGTACTTC.

This clone was counted a few times. The chain joins TRBV6-2 or TRBV6-3 to TRBJ1-5; D is ambiguous. The germline CDR1 and CDR2 sequences are MNHEY and SVGEGT. The V end lost 0 bases, the J end lost 0 bases, and 6 bases lay between the germline ends. The CDR3 is 15 amino acids. The CDR3 sequence: CASSYSTHSNQPQHF. The CDR3 bases are TGTGCCAGCAGTTACTCGACCCATAGCAATCAGCCCCAGCATTTT.

This sequence joins TRBV27 and TRBJ2-1; 9 bases agree with TRBD1. CDR3 size: 15 residues. Germline V gene data show CDR1 as MNHEY and CDR2 as SMNVEV (reference sequence). The ends lost 3 bases at V and 8 bases at J; junction bases unmatched: 8. CDR3 in DNA: TGTGCCAGCAGTTTTTTGGGACAGGGAGGCCATGAGCAGTTCTTC. This gives the protein CASSFLGQGGHEQFF.

This clone qualifies as medium-sized. The rearrangement uses TRBV27 and TRBJ1-2; TRBD1 agrees at 8 bases. CDR3 length equals 13 residues. V trimming: 10 bases; J trimming: 4 bases; junction bases outside the gene matches: 8. Germline CDR1 is MNHEY and CDR2 is SMNVEV (reference sequence). CDR3 region: CATRNRGSYGYTF. The CDR3, as DNA: TGTGCCACCCGGAACAGGGGGAGCTATGGCTACACCTTC.

In its sample, this clone is medium-sized. The junction departs from the called germline gene at one end, perhaps through a read error. The gene calls are TRBV28 and TRBJ2-1; 12 nucleotides match TRBD2. This CDR3 has 18 amino acids. The V gene's germline CDR1 is MDHEN and CDR2 SYDVKM. The CDR3 sequence: CASIGGKLAGGWGNEKFF. The CDR3 coding sequence is TGTGCCAGCATCGGGGGGAAACTAGCGGGAGGCTGGGGGAATGAGAAGTTCTTC. Filled out from reference TRBV28 and TRBJ2-1, the complete variable domain reads DVKVTQSSRYLVKRTGEKVFLECVQDMDHENMFWYRQDPGLGLRLIYFSYDVKMKEKGDIPEGYSVSREKKERFSLILESASTNQTSMYLCASIGGKLAGGWGNEKFFGPGTRLTVL.

This clone has just a few counts. This chain connects TRBV11-2 to TRBJ2-7; 13 positions match TRBD2. Looked up from germline, CDR1 is SGHAT and CDR2 is FQNNGV. The V gene end was trimmed by 6 bases and the J gene end by 5 bases; junction bases not matched to a gene: 13. There are 17 residues in the CDR3. CDR3 protein: CASSFDPGLAGYHEQYF. In nucleotides, the CDR3 is TGTGCCAGCAGTTTTGACCCGGGACTAGCGGGATATCACGAGCAGTACTTC.

This clone was found many times. V usage is TRBV30 and J usage is TRBJ1-6; TRBD1 matches 9 bases. The V segment lost 1 base and the J segment 9 bases; nucleotides outside the gene matches: 10. The germline V gene encodes CDR1 GTSNPN and CDR2 SVGIG (reference sequence). There are 16 residues in the CDR3. The CDR3 DNA sequence: TGTGCCTGGAGTGGCACAGACAGGGGGTTATTTTCACCCCTCCACTTT. It translates to CAWSGTDRGLFSPLHF.

As for this clone: The junction and the germline gene differ at one end; a read error may be behind it. J is TRBJ2-3 and V is TRBV5-1; 10 bases agree with TRBD2. The CDR3 loop spans 16 amino acids. Per germline, CDR1 SGHRS and CDR2 YFSETQ. The CDR3 here is CANSLASGSGSDTQYF. The CDR3 DNA sequence: TGCGCCAACAGCTTGGCTAGCGGGAGTGGGTCAGATACGCAGTATTTT.

The chain joins TRBV5-1 to TRBJ2-7; TRBD1 matches 9 bases. CDR1 and CDR2 from the germline V gene are SGHRS and YFSETQ. Trimming took 5 bases from V and 3 from J; bases not matched to a gene: 6. The CDR3 sequence is 14 residues long. The CDR3 DNA is TGCGCCAGCAGTCCCGGGACAGGGCACTACGAGCAGTACTTC. It specifies CASSPGTGHYEQYF.

This clone was found many times. The same CDR3 arises from other DNA sequences in this sample as well. J is TRBJ1-2 and V is TRBV2, with a tentative D call TRBD1 (5 bases). Germline loops: CDR1 SNHLY, CDR2 FYNNEI. The CDR3 runs to 14 residues. Deletions cut 2 bases from V and 4 bases from J, with 11 bases between. The CDR3 DNA sequence: TGTGCCAGCAGTGAAATACAGGATTCCTATGGCTACACCTTC. This codes for CASSEIQDSYGYTF.

By its share, this clone is medium-sized. The V gene is TRBV27, the J gene TRBJ1-1; possible D gene TRBD1, 6 bases. V shed 11 bases and J shed 4 bases, with 17 bases lying between them. The CDR3 runs 13 residues. The germline V gene encodes CDR1 MNHEY and CDR2 SMNVEV (reference sequence). CDR3 nucleotide sequence: TGTGCCGGAACGGCAGGGGTGCGCACTGAAGCTTTCTTT. Its translation: CAGTAGVRTEAFF.

In this sample, this clone turned up a few times. V is TRBV6-1 and J is TRBJ2-6; D perhaps matches TRBD2 (6 bases). V gave up 5 bases and J gave up 8 bases, with 22 bases separating them. From germline, CDR1 is MNHNS and CDR2 SASEGT. The CDR3 sequence is 17 residues long. The DNA for the CDR3 is TGTGCCAGCAGTTTACGGGGGAGAAGTTTTTGGTCCAACGTCCTGACTTTC. Its protein is CASSLRGRSFWSNVLTF.

This clone has ten or more counts. Just one base apart from a much larger clone, this may be a read error. This chain links TRBV10-3 with TRBJ1-2, with 7 bases aligning to TRBD1. From germline, CDR1 is ENHRY and CDR2 SYGVKD. With 10 bases clipped from V and 4 bases from J, the junction kept 9 bases outside the gene matches. CDR3 length equals 13 residues. The CDR3: CATTGTGVYGYTF. CDR3 bases: TGTGCCACCACGGGAACAGGGGTCTATGGCTACACCTTC.

Only a few counts were recorded for this clone. The genes are TRBV28 and TRBJ2-7; TRBD1 aligns across 7 bases. This CDR3 comprises 14 residues. V was clipped by 5 bases and J by 2 bases; unmatched bases: 6. Per germline, CDR1 MDHEN and CDR2 SYDVKM. CDR3 loop: CASSTRDSPYEQYF. The CDR3 DNA follows: TGTGCCAGCAGTACACGGGACAGCCCCTACGAGCAGTACTTC.

V and J are TRBV28 and TRBJ2-7; D gene uncertain. CDR3 size: 14 residues. V gave up 7 bases and J gave up 3 bases, with 16 bases separating them. Germline V gives CDR1 MDHEN, CDR2 SYDVKM. The CDR3 loop is CASIDGPPLYEQYF. The CDR3 region has the DNA TGTGCCAGCATCGATGGACCACCTCTCTACGAGCAGTACTTC.